These T cell receptor beta chains were read from a single sample in a study of radiotherapy plus CTLA-4 blockade in lung cancer. TCRdb's copy holds only in-frame clones and misses some; the assay was immunoSEQ multiplex PCR. The repertoire holds 75,000 to 95,000 clones, around 72% seen once, with over 12% in the top ten. The sample was peripheral blood, taken from a patient treated with radiotherapy plus ipilimumab. The source of these receptors is a human donor with non-small cell lung cancer that progressed on radiotherapy plus ipilimumab. The CDR3 runs from the conserved cysteine through the conserved F or W. D genes are given only for firm matches. Not all rows give a size; the values are once, few, many and, for expanded clones, a class.

v_call	d_call	clone_size	j_call	cdr3_aa	cdr3_nt
TRBV6-1	-	-	TRBJ1-5	CASSPRGLGNQPQHF	TGTGCCAGCAGCCCTCGGGGCCTGGGCAATCAGCCCCAGCATTTT
TRBV4-1	-	-	TRBJ1-1	CASSQATGNTEAFF	TGCGCCAGCAGCCAGGCGACAGGGAACACTGAAGCTTTCTTT
TRBV11-2	-	-	TRBJ1-3	CASSSRTRGFSGNTIYF	TGTGCCAGCAGCTCCCGTACAAGAGGGTTCTCTGGAAACACCATATATTTT
TRBV5-1	TRBD2	-	TRBJ2-3	CASSSAYLTSGSTDTQYF	TGCGCCAGCAGCTCCGCCTATTTGACTAGCGGTAGCACAGATACGCAGTATTTT
TRBV10-3	-	few	TRBJ2-7	CAISEAGTYEQYF	TGTGCCATCAGTGAGGCAGGGACCTACGAGCAGTACTTC
TRBV12-5	-	few	TRBJ2-1	CASGLVGLDDEQFF	TGTGCTAGTGGTTTGGTAGGCCTAGACGATGAGCAGTTCTTC
TRBV6-1	-	-	TRBJ1-4	CASSEPHSWGEKLFF	TGTGCCAGCAGTGAACCCCATTCCTGGGGTGAAAAACTGTTTTTT
TRBV7-9	-	-	TRBJ1-1	CASSFGYTEAFF	TGTGCCAGCAGTTTCGGCTACACTGAAGCTTTCTTT
TRBV9	-	-	TRBJ2-1	CASSVGSYNEQFF	TGTGCCAGCAGCGTAGGCTCCTACAATGAGCAGTTCTTC
TRBV29-1	-	-	TRBJ2-5	CSVGGLLNEGETQYF	TGCAGCGTTGGGGGGCTACTAAACGAGGGGGAGACCCAGTACTTC
TRBV7-2	-	-	TRBJ2-1	CASSFPSRRSSYNEQFF	TGTGCCAGCAGCTTTCCCAGCCGTAGGAGCTCCTACAATGAGCAGTTCTTC
TRBV7-3	TRBD2	once	TRBJ2-2	CASSLLTSGANTGELFF	TGTGCCAGCAGCTTGCTAACTAGCGGGGCCAACACCGGGGAGCTGTTTTTT
TRBV7-9	-	-	TRBJ1-4	CASSLPPGSPGEEKLFF	TGTGCCAGCAGCTTACCCCCCGGGTCGCCAGGGGAGGAAAAACTGTTTTTT
TRBV15	-	once	TRBJ2-1	CATSRDRADVWKFF	TGTGCCACCAGCAGAGATCGGGCGGACGTGTGGAAGTTCTTC
TRBV30	-	-	TRBJ2-5	CAWSATVQETQYF	TGTGCCTGGAGTGCGACAGTCCAAGAGACCCAGTACTTC
TRBV28	-	-	TRBJ1-3	CASLQASGNTIYF	TGTGCCAGCCTACAGGCCTCTGGAAACACCATATATTTT
TRBV18	-	-	TRBJ2-7	CASSPSQAYEQYF	TGTGCCAGCTCACCAAGCCAGGCCTACGAGCAGTACTTC
TRBV6-6	-	-	TRBJ2-2	CASSFARDANTGELFF	TGTGCCAGCAGTTTCGCCCGGGACGCCAACACCGGGGAGCTGTTTTTT
TRBV5-4	-	-	TRBJ2-7	CASSFGGSEQYF	TGTGCCAGCAGCTTCGGCGGCTCCGAGCAGTACTTC
TRBV14	TRBD2	-	TRBJ2-2	CASSPGTSGIKAGELFF	TGTGCCAGCAGCCCAGGGACTAGCGGGATCAAGGCCGGGGAGCTGTTTTTT
TRBV5-5	-	-	TRBJ1-5	CASSMAGGLGQPQHF	TGTGCCAGCAGCATGGCGGGGGGCCTGGGTCAGCCCCAGCATTTT
TRBV25-1	TRBD1	-	TRBJ2-7	CASSELRRGSEQYF	TGTGCCAGCAGTGAATTACGCAGGGGGTCCGAGCAGTACTTC
TRBV28	TRBD1	-	TRBJ1-5	CAIPGPGQADQPQHF	TGTGCCATTCCGGGTCCGGGACAGGCCGATCAGCCCCAGCATTTT
TRBV28	-	once	TRBJ2-7	CASSGNYEQYF	TGTGCCAGCAGTGGAAACTACGAGCAGTACTTC
TRBV18	TRBD1	-	TRBJ2-3	CASSSGQSSTDTQYF	TGTGCCAGCTCCTCGGGACAGTCTAGCACAGATACGCAGTATTTT
TRBV12-5	-	-	TRBJ1-1	CASGLYLDSKNTEAFF	TGTGCTAGTGGTTTGTACCTGGACAGTAAGAACACTGAAGCTTTCTTT
TRBV6-5	TRBD1	-	TRBJ1-1	CASSLTGEGGKAFF	TGTGCCAGCAGCTTGACAGGGGAGGGAGGTAAGGCTTTCTTT
TRBV18	-	-	TRBJ1-2	CASSPSDSRSYTF	TGTGCCAGCTCACCCTCGGACAGCCGATCCTACACCTTC
TRBV10-3	TRBD2	few	TRBJ2-1	CAISDIAGRNEQFF	TGTGCCATCAGTGACATAGCGGGACGCAATGAGCAGTTCTTC
TRBV7-2	-	-	TRBJ2-5	CASSLTRALQETQYF	TGTGCCAGCAGCTTGACGCGGGCCTTACAAGAGACCCAGTACTTC
TRBV28	-	-	TRBJ2-2	CASSLLSSGELFF	TGTGCCAGCAGTCTCCTGAGTTCCGGGGAGCTGTTTTTT
TRBV10-3	TRBD1	once	TRBJ2-6	CAISLTGEVEANVLTF	TGTGCCATCAGCTTGACAGGGGAGGTAGAGGCCAACGTCCTGACTTTC
TRBV18	TRBD2	-	TRBJ2-7	CASSPPLAGTGEQYF	TGTGCCAGCTCACCACCCCTAGCGGGGACTGGCGAGCAGTACTTC
TRBV5-1	TRBD1	-	TRBJ1-2	CASSEPGQGDYGYTF	TGCGCCAGCAGCGAACCGGGACAGGGGGACTATGGCTACACCTTC
TRBV12-5	TRBD1	-	TRBJ2-2	CASGLAGKGQPTKNTGELFF	TGTGCTAGTGGTTTGGCCGGCAAGGGACAGCCCACCAAGAACACCGGGGAGCTGTTTTTT
TRBV28	-	-	TRBJ1-2	CASSSLGDNRGYGYTF	TGTGCCAGCAGTTCCCTGGGGGACAACCGGGGCTATGGCTACACCTTC
TRBV28	TRBD1	-	TRBJ2-1	CASSADRGHNEQFF	TGTGCCAGCAGCGCGGACAGGGGACACAATGAGCAGTTCTTC
TRBV6-1	-	-	TRBJ1-2	CASSDPRTPRTGGYTF	TGTGCCAGCAGTGACCCAAGGACACCCCGGACGGGGGGCTACACCTTC
TRBV7-2	-	few	TRBJ2-2	CASSLVNFFTGELFF	TGTGCCAGCAGCTTAGTGAACTTCTTCACCGGGGAGCTGTTTTTT
TRBV5-6	-	-	TRBJ2-7	CASSYQTGIHEQYF	TGTGCCAGCAGCTACCAGACAGGAATCCACGAGCAGTACTTC
TRBV6-1	-	-	TRBJ1-2	CASSPTAGFLYGYTF	TGTGCCAGCAGTCCCACCGCTGGATTTCTCTATGGCTACACCTTC
TRBV9	-	few	TRBJ1-4	CASSVGVQYEKLFF	TGTGCCAGCAGCGTCGGGGTACAGTATGAAAAACTGTTTTTT
TRBV27	-	-	TRBJ1-5	CASSFGPGTVPQHF	TGTGCCAGCAGTTTTGGTCCGGGGACGGTGCCCCAGCATTTT
TRBV28	-	-	TRBJ1-2	CASSGTSLYGYTF	TGTGCCAGCAGTGGGACGTCGCTCTATGGCTACACCTTC
TRBV6-1	TRBD1	few	TRBJ1-2	CASSDLFGTGVYGYTF	TGTGCCAGCAGTGACTTATTCGGGACAGGGGTCTATGGCTACACCTTC